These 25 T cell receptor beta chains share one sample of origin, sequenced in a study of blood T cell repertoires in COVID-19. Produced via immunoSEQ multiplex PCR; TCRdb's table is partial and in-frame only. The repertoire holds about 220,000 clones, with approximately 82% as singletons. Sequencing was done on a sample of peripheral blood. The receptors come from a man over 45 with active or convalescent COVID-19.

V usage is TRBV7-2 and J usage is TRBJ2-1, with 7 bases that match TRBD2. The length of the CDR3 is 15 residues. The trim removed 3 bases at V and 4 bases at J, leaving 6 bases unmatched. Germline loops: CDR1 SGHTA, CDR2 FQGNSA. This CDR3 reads CASSFGGGLYNEQFF. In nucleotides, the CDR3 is TGTGCCAGCAGCTTCGGGGGAGGGTTATACAATGAGCAGTTCTTC.

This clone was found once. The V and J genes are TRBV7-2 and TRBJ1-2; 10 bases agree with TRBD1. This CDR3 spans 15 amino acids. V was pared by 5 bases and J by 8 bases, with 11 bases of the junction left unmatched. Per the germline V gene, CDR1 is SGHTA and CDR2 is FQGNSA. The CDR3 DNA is TGTGCCAGCAGCGTAGGTGGGACAGGGGCAGGGGGCTACACCTTC. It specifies CASSVGGTGAGGYTF.

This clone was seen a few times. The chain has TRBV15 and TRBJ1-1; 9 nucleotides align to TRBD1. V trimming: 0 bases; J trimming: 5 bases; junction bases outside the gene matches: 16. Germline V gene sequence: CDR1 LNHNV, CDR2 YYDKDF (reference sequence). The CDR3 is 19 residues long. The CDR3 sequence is CATSRDQRVRTGDWTEAFF. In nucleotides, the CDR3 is TGTGCCACCAGCAGAGATCAGAGGGTCAGGACAGGGGATTGGACTGAAGCTTTCTTT.

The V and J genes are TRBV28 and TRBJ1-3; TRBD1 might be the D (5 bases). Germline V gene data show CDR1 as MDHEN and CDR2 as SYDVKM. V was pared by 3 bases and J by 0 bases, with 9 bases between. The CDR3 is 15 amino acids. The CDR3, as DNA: TGTGCCAGCAGTTTCGACAGCCTCTCTGGAAACACCATATATTTT. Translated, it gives CASSFDSLSGNTIYF.

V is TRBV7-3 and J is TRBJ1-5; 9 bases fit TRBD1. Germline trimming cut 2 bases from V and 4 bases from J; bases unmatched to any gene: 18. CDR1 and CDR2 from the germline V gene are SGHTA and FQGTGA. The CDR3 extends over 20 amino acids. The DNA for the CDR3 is TGTGCCAGCAGCTTAGCCGTCCGGGACAGGGAACGGGAACAGAATCAGCCCCAGCATTTT. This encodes CASSLAVRDREREQNQPQHF.

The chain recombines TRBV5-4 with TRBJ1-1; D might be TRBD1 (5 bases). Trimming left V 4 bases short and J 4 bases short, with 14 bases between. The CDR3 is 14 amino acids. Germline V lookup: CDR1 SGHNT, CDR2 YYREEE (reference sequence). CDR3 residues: CASSRGVLGTEAFF. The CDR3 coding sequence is TGTGCCAGCAGCCGGGGGGTGCTGGGCACTGAAGCTTTCTTT.

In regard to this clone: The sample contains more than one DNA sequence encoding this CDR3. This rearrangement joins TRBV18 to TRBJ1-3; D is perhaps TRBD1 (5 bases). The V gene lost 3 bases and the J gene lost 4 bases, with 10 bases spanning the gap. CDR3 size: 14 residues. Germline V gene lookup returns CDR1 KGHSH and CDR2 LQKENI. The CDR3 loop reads CASSPQGSGNTIYF. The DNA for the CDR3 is TGTGCCAGCTCACCGCAGGGTTCCGGAAACACCATATATTTT.

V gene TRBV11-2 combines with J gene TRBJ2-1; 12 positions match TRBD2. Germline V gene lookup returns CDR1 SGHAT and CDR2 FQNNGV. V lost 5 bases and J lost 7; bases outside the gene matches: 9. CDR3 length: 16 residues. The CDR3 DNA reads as TGTGCCAGCAGCCGCCTAGCGGGAGGGCCGACTAATGAGCAGTTCTTC. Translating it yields CASSRLAGGPTNEQFF.

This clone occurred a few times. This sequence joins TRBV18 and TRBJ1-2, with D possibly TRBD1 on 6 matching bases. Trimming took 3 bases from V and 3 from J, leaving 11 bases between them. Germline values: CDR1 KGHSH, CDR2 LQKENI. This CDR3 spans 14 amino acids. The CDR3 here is CASSPTKGDYGYTF. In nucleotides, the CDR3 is TGTGCCAGCTCACCGACGAAGGGGGACTATGGCTACACCTTC.

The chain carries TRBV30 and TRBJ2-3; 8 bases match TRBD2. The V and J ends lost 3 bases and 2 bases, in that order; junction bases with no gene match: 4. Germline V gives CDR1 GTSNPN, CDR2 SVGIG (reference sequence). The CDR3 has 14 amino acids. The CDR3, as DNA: TGTGCCTGGAGACGGGGACTAGTCACAGATACGCAGTATTTT. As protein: CAWRRGLVTDTQYF.

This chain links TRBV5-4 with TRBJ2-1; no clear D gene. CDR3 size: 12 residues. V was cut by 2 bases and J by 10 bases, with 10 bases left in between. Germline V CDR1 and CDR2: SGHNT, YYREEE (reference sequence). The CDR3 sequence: CASSFYSGEQFF. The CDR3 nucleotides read TGTGCCAGCAGCTTTTATTCTGGCGAGCAGTTCTTC.

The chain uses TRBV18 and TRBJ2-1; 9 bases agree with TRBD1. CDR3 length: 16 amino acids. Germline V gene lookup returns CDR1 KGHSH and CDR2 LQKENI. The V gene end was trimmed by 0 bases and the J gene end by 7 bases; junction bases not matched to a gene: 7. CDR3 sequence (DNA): TGTGCCAGCTCACCACCAGGATACGGACAGGGGAATGAGCAGTTCTTC. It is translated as CASSPPGYGQGNEQFF. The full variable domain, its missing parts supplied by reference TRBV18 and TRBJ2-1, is NAGVMQNPRHLVRRRGQEARLRCSPMKGHSHVYWYRQLPEEGLKFMVYLQKENIIDESGMPKERFSAEFPKEGPSILRIQQVVRGDSAAYFCASSPPGYGQGNEQFFGPGTRLTVL.

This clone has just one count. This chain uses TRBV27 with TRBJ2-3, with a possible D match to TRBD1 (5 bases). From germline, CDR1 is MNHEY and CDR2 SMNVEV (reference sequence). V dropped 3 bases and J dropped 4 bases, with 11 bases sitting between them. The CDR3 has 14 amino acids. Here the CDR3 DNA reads TGTGCCAGCAGTTTTAGCAGGGTTCCAGATACGCAGTATTTT. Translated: CASSFSRVPDTQYF.

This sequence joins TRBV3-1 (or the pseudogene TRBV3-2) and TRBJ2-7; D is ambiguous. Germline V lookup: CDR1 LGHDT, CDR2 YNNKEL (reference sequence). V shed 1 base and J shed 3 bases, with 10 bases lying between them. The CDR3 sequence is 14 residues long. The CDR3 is CASSQVNRNYEQYF. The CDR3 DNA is TGTGCCAGCAGCCAAGTTAATAGAAACTACGAGCAGTACTTC.

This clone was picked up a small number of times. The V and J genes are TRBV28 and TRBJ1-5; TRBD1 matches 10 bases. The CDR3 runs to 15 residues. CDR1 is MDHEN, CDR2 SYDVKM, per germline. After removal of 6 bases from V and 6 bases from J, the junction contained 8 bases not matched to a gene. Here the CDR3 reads CASSQTGGGFQPQHF. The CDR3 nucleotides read TGTGCCAGCAGCCAGACAGGGGGCGGGTTTCAGCCCCAGCATTTT.

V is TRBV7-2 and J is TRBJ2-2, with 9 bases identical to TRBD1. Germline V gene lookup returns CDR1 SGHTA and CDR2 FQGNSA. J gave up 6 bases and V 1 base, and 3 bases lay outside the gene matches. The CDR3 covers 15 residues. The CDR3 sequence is CASSLGDRAAGELFF. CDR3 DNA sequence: TGTGCCAGCAGCTTAGGGGACAGGGCAGCCGGGGAGCTGTTTTTT. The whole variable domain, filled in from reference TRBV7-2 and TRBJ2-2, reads GAGVSQSPSNKVTEKGKDVELRCDPISGHTALYWYRQSLGQGLEFLIYFQGNSAPDKSGLPSDRFSAERTGGSVSTLTIQRTQQEDSAVYLCASSLGDRAAGELFFGEGSRLTVL.

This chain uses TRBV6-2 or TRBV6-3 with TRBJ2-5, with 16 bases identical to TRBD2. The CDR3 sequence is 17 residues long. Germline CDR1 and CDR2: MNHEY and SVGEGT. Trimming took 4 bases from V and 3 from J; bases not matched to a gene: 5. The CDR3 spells CASSWGLAGGSEETQYF. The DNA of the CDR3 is TGTGCCAGCAGTTGGGGACTAGCGGGAGGGAGTGAAGAGACCCAGTACTTC.

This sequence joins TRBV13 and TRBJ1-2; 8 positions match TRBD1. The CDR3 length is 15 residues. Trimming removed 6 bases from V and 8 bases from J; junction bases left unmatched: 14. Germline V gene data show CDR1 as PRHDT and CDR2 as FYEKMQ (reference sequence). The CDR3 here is CASSGPGQEFSGYTF. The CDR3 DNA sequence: TGTGCCAGCAGTGGTCCGGGACAGGAGTTTTCGGGCTACACCTTC. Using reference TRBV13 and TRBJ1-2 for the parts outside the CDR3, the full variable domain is AAGVIQSPRHLIKEKRETATLKCYPIPRHDTVYWYQQGPGQDPQFLISFYEKMQSDKGSIPDRFSAQQFSDYHSELNMSSLELGDSALYFCASSGPGQEFSGYTFGSGTRLTVV.

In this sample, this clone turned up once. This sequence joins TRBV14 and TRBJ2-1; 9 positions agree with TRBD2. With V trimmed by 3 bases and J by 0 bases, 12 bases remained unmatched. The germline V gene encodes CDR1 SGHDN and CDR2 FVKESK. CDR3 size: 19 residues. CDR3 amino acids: CASSHFWPSGIGSYNEQFF. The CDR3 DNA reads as TGTGCCAGCAGCCATTTCTGGCCTAGCGGGATTGGCTCCTACAATGAGCAGTTCTTC.

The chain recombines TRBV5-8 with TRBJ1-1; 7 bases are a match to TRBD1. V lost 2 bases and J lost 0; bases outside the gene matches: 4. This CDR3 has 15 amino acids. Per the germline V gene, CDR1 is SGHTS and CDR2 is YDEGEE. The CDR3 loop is CASSFGTGVNTEAFF. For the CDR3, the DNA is TGTGCCAGCAGCTTTGGAACAGGGGTGAACACTGAAGCTTTCTTT.

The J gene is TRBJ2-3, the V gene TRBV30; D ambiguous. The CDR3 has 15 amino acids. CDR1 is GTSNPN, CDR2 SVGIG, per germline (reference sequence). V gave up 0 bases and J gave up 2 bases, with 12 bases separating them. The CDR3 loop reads CAWSVIRSTTDTQYF. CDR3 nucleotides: TGTGCCTGGAGTGTAATTCGTTCTACCACAGATACGCAGTATTTT.

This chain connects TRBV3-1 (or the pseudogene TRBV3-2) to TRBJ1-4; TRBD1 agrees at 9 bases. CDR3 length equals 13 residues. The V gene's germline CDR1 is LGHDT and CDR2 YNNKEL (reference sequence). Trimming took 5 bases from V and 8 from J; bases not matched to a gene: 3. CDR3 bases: TGTGCCAGCAGCGCCACAGGGGGCGAAAAACTGTTTTTT. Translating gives CASSATGGEKLFF.

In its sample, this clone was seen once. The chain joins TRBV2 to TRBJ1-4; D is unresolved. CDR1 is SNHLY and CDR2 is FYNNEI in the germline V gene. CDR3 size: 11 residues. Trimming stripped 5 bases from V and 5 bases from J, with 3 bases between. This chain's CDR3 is CASSPNEKLFF. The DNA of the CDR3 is TGTGCCAGCAGTCCGAATGAAAAACTGTTTTTT.

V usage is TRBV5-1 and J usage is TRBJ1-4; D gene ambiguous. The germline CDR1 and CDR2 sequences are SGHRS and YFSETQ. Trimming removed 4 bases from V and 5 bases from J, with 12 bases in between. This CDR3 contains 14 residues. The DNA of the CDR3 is TGCGCCAGCAGCCCTACGGGGATAAATGAAAAACTGTTTTTT. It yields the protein CASSPTGINEKLFF.

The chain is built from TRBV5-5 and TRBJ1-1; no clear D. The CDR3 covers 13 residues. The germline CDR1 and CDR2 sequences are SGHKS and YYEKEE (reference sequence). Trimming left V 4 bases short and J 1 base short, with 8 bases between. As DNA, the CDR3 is TGTGCCAGCAGCAGAACCAGGAACACTGAAGCTTTCTTT. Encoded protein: CASSRTRNTEAFF.